This T cell receptor (beta chain) was observed in a study of OX40 agonist ivuxolimab in advanced cancers. Study-level background: Patients took ivuxolimab, an agonistic anti-OX40 (CD134) antibody. Dose-escalation cases comprised hepatocellular carcinoma, melanoma, renal cell or head and neck cancer.

Assay: immunoSEQ multiplex PCR; the TCRdb copy retains only in-frame clones and omits some. The sample holds tens of thousands of clones; around 79% are singletons and the top ten take 4.5% to 6%. This CDR3 comprises 12 residues. Trimming pared 5 bases from V and 6 bases from J, leaving 11 bases between. CDR1 SGHTA and CDR2 FQGNSA come from the germline V gene. This receptor was taken from an adult with an advanced solid tumor such as melanoma, head and neck, liver or kidney cancer. The chain combines TRBV7-2 with TRBJ2-7; D not certain. The input for sequencing was CD4+ or CD8+ T cells sorted from blood, taken in a trial of the OX40 agonist ivuxolimab. This chain's CDR3 is CASSVRTGEQYF. In nucleotides, the CDR3 is TGTGCCAGCAGCGTAAGGACGGGCGAGCAGTACTTC.